The clone carrying this T cell receptor (beta chain) has a single count. Its antigen remains unknown. These data are taken from a study of cytomegalovirus exposure and HLA in healthy donors. Study outcomes and limitations: The study flagged some 170 TCR beta chains as cytomegalovirus-associated. Later analysis indicated greater clonal expansion among HLA-associated TCR beta chains than among equally common other chains.

The germline gives CDR1 GTSNPN, CDR2 SVGIG (reference sequence). The V segment lost 5 bases and the J segment 10 bases; nucleotides outside the gene matches: 8. The CDR3 length is 14 residues. Primers: 60 Vbeta forward and 13 Jbeta reverse. Sequenced by immunoSEQ multiplex PCR; TCRdb stores in-frame clones only, minus some. The data contain approximately 160,000 clones, about 75% of them seen just once; the ten biggest clones take up 7.4%. This chain connects TRBV30 to TRBJ1-6; the match to TRBD1 covers 10 bases. The source material was PBMCs. The sequence derives from a male donor in good health and CMV-seropositive. The CDR3 DNA follows: TGTGCCTGGTTGGGCGGGACAGGGGTATCACCCCTCCACTTT. It yields the protein CAWLGGTGVSPLHF.